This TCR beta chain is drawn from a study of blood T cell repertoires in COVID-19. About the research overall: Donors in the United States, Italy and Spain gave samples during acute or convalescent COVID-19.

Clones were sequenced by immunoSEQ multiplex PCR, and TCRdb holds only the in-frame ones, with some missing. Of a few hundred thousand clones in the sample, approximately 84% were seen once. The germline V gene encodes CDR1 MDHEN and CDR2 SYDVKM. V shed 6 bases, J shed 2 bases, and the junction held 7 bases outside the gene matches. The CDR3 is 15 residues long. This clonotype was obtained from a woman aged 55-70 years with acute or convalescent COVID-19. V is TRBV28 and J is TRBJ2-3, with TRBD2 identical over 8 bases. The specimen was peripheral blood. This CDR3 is CASRRRGGFTDTQYF. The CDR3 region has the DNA TGTGCCAGCAGAAGACGGGGGGGGTTCACAGATACGCAGTATTTT.